These T cell receptor beta chains were read from a single sample in a study of T cells in Graves' hyperthyroidism and ophthalmopathy. TCRdb reanalysed the multiplex PCR reads using MiXCR and keeps one entry per CDR3 protein. The sample holds about 520,000 distinct CDR3 sequences, less than 25% seen once. The sample taken for sequencing was blood. Receptors originate from a young man with Graves' hyperthyroidism. Each CDR3 is given with its conserved first and last residue. Each record gives: V gene, clone size, D gene, J gene, CDR3 protein, CDR3 DNA. D genes are given only for firm matches. Size is stated for part of the rows, as once, few or many counts, or as a class when the clone is expanded.

>TRBV30|NA|NA|TRBJ2-7
CAWRGLPAYEQYF
TGTGCCTGGAGGGGTCTACCAGCCTACGAGCAGTACTTC
>TRBV6-5|many|NA|TRBJ1-1
CASSSPERATEAFF
TGTGCCAGCAGTTCTCCGGAGAGGGCCACTGAAGCTTTCTTT
>TRBV6-5|many|TRBD1|TRBJ1-1
CASSYSRGQGYTEAFF
TGTGCCAGCAGTTACTCGAGGGGACAGGGATACACTGAAGCTTTCTTT
>TRBV20-1|many|NA|TRBJ1-1
CSAPRTAPGKGEAFF
TGCAGTGCACCTCGGACAGCGCCAGGGAAGGGTGAAGCTTTCTTT
>TRBV4-1|many|NA|TRBJ1-1
CASSQDMLSEAFF
TGCGCCAGCAGCCAGGACATGTTATCTGAAGCTTTCTTT
>TRBV15|many|NA|TRBJ2-5
CATSRATPGGETQYF
TGTGCCACCAGCAGAGCCACCCCTGGGGGAGAGACCCAGTACTTC
>TRBV12-3/TRBV12-4|many|TRBD1|TRBJ2-7
CASSLTQGADEQYF
TGTGCCAGCAGCCTTACACAGGGGGCGGACGAGCAGTACTTC
>TRBV6-1|many|NA|TRBJ1-5
CASSQGWAQHF
TGTGCCAGCAGTCAAGGGTGGGCCCAGCATTTT
>TRBV6-1|many|NA|TRBJ1-5
CASSETLGNQPQHF
TGTGCCAGCAGTGAAACTTTGGGCAATCAGCCCCAGCATTTT
>TRBV6-1|many|NA|TRBJ2-2
CASSPTRTGELFF
TGTGCCAGCAGTCCCACGCGGACCGGGGAGCTGTTTTTT
>TRBV12-3/TRBV12-4|NA|TRBD1|TRBJ2-7
CASSPTGGTVEQYF
TGTGCCAGCAGCCCGACAGGGGGAACGGTCGAGCAGTACTTC
>TRBV2|many|NA|TRBJ2-7
CASRRSPFLEQYF
TGTGCCAGCAGGAGGAGTCCGTTCCTGGAGCAGTACTTC
>TRBV11-2|few|NA|TRBJ1-1
CASSFGGGQVDTEAFF
TGTGCCAGCAGCTTCGGGGGCGGCCAGGTGGACACTGAAGCTTTCTTT
>TRBV12-3/TRBV12-4|many|NA|TRBJ1-1
CASRDSPGVTTEAFF
TGTGCCAGCAGGGATTCGCCAGGGGTTACCACTGAAGCTTTCTTT
>TRBV4-1|NA|TRBD2|TRBJ2-7
CASSQGRGDYEQYF
TGCGCCAGCAGCCAAGGGCGGGGGGACTACGAGCAGTACTTC
>TRBV12-3/TRBV12-4|few|TRBD2|TRBJ2-2
CASSSAGLRNTGELFF
TGTGCCAGCAGTTCAGCGGGACTCAGGAACACCGGGGAGCTGTTTTTT
>TRBV5-1|many|TRBD2|TRBJ2-5
CASSRLTSGVQETQYF
TGCGCCAGCAGCAGGCTGACTAGCGGGGTCCAAGAGACCCAGTACTTC
>TRBV4-2|many|NA|TRBJ2-7
CASSPWEELILPYEQYF
TGTGCCAGCAGCCCGTGGGAAGAGCTTATTCTGCCTTACGAGCAGTACTTC
>TRBV2|many|TRBD1|TRBJ1-2
CATRDRGPSGDTF
TGTGCCACCCGGGACAGGGGGCCAAGTGGAGACACCTTC
>TRBV14|many|NA|TRBJ1-1
CASSQIQGGEAFF
TGTGCCAGCAGCCAAATACAGGGCGGAGAGGCTTTCTTT
>TRBV4-1|few|NA|TRBJ2-7
CASSPVPGFGYEQYF
TGCGCCAGCAGCCCCGTTCCCGGGTTCGGCTACGAGCAGTACTTC
>TRBV19|few|NA|TRBJ1-1
CASSILQGSEAFF
TGTGCCAGTAGTATATTACAGGGATCTGAAGCTTTCTTT